One sample yielded the 27 T cell receptor beta chains listed below, sequenced in a study of human T cells and chemical hapten exposure. One entry per CDR3 protein, called by TCRdb with MiXCR from the RACE reads. The profile shows over 45,000 distinct CDR3 sequences, approximately 4.7% of them singletons. Time point indicated: healthy volunteer bleed at 2 weeks. Unfractionated whole blood yielded the extracted total RNA. Input material: whole blood. These receptors all come from a female donor in good health. Some clones in this sample may be carry-over from other donors' samples.

The V gene is TRBV10-3, the J gene TRBJ1-2, with 8 bases fitting TRBD1. The J segment lost 4 bases and the V segment lost 2 bases, leaving 9 bases of the junction unmatched. CDR3 length equals 16 residues. The V gene's germline CDR1 is ENHRY and CDR2 SYGVKD. CDR3 nucleotide sequence: TGTGCCATCAGTGAGACGGGACAGGAGCCCCGCTATGGCTACACCTTC. Its translation is CAISETGQEPRYGYTF.

This clonotype was counted at least ten times. The rearrangement joins TRBV7-2 to TRBJ2-5; 15 bases fit TRBD2. The CDR3 sequence is 18 residues long. Trimming cost V 8 bases and J 5 bases; bases outside gene matches: 15. Germline V gene sequence: CDR1 SGHTA, CDR2 FQGNSA. The CDR3 nucleotides are TGTGCCAGCTCCCCTCTCGGACTAGCGGGGGGGTCTGTTGAGACCCAGTACTTC. The encoded protein is CASSPLGLAGGSVETQYF.

This clonotype occurred a few times. The J gene is TRBJ2-1, the V gene TRBV3-1; TRBD1 aligns across 8 bases. CDR3 size: 15 residues. The V and J ends lost 2 bases and 0 bases, in that order; junction bases with no gene match: 0. The germline V gene has CDR1 LGHDT and CDR2 YNNKEL (reference sequence). CDR3 sequence: CASSQTGGSYNEQFF. The CDR3 coding sequence is TGTGCCAGCAGCCAAACAGGGGGCTCCTACAATGAGCAGTTCTTC.

This clonotype turned up a few times. This chain connects TRBV3-1 to TRBJ1-2; no reliable D call. Trimming shortened V by 1 base and J by 6 bases, and 15 bases separated the two germline ends. The CDR3 consists of 15 residues. From germline, CDR1 is LGHDT and CDR2 YNNKEL (reference sequence). The CDR3: CASSQAGGKENGYTF. The CDR3, as DNA: TGTGCCAGCAGCCAAGCTGGAGGGAAGGAAAATGGCTACACCTTC.

This clonotype was observed at least ten times. The V call is TRBV4-3, the J call TRBJ1-1; D remains ambiguous. The CDR3 is 15 amino acids. Germline assignment: CDR1 LGHNA and CDR2 YSLEER. V gave up 1 base and J gave up 0 bases, with 9 bases separating them. The CDR3 DNA reads as TGCGCCAGCAGCCAAGCTTGGCAGGTGAACACTGAAGCTTTCTTT. Translation: CASSQAWQVNTEAFF.

This clonotype was recorded at least ten times. V is TRBV20-1 and J is TRBJ1-1, with D maybe TRBD1 (6 bases). The CDR3 runs 15 residues. V dropped 5 bases and J dropped 2 bases, with 18 bases sitting between them. Germline V gene sequence: CDR1 DFQATT, CDR2 SNEGSKA (reference sequence). For the CDR3, the DNA is TGCAGTGCTCATCCGCCCAGGGGACTAAACACTGAAGCTTTCTTT. Amino acids: CSAHPPRGLNTEAFF.

This clonotype came up many times. This chain joins TRBV7-9 and TRBJ2-1; TRBD1 agrees at 9 bases. The V gene's germline CDR1 is SEHNR and CDR2 FQNEAQ (reference sequence). The junction had 4 bases not matched to a gene; V was cut back by 5 bases and J by 2 bases. The CDR3 is 15 residues long. The CDR3 coding sequence is TGTGCCAGCAGCCCCGGACAGGGGACCTACAATGAGCAGTTCTTC. Protein product: CASSPGQGTYNEQFF.

This clonotype appeared many times. This chain connects TRBV20-1 to TRBJ2-3; 11 bases are a match to TRBD2. The V and J ends lost 0 bases and 11 bases, in that order; junction bases with no gene match: 4. The CDR3 has 13 residues. Germline CDR1 and CDR2: DFQATT and SNEGSKA (reference sequence). CDR3 loop: CSARDRLAGQQYF. The CDR3 DNA follows: TGCAGTGCTAGAGATCGACTAGCGGGACAGCAGTATTTT.

This clonotype was seen many times. The chain carries TRBV7-3 and TRBJ2-1; 8 nucleotides agree with TRBD2. Germline CDR1 and CDR2: SGHTA and FQGTGA. After removal of 5 bases from V and 1 base from J, the junction contained 10 bases not matched to a gene. The CDR3 has 17 amino acids. The CDR3 coding sequence is TGTGCCAGCAGCCCCCGGTGGGGCGGGGGGTCCTACAATGAGCAGTTCTTC. Translating gives CASSPRWGGGSYNEQFF.

This clonotype came up many times. This chain uses TRBV9 with TRBJ1-5; 8 bases agree with TRBD1. This CDR3 contains 14 residues. Germline-derived CDR1 and CDR2 are SGDLS and YYNGEE. Trimming took 5 bases from V and 6 from J; bases not matched to a gene: 7. CDR3 sequence (DNA): TGTGCCAGCAGTTTACAGGGGGTAGGTCAGCCCCAGCATTTT. This gives the protein CASSLQGVGQPQHF.

This clonotype has at least ten counts. The junction departs from the called germline gene at one end, perhaps through a read error. V usage is TRBV7-6 and J usage is TRBJ2-1, with 10 bases aligning to TRBD2. The CDR3 length is 15 residues. Germline V CDR1 and CDR2: SGHVS, FNYEAQ. The CDR3 loop reads CASSVAGGSYNEQFF. CDR3 sequence (DNA): TGTGCCAGCAGCGTAGCGGGGGGCTCCTACAATGAGCAGTTCTTC.

This clonotype was seen many times. V usage is TRBV11-2 and J usage is TRBJ2-1; the D gene is possibly TRBD1 (6 bases). CDR1 SGHAT and CDR2 FQNNGV come from the germline V gene. V gave up 4 bases and J gave up 3 bases, with 10 bases separating them. The CDR3 has 14 amino acids. The CDR3 nucleotides are TGTGCCAGCAGCTGGGGACATAACTACAATGAGCAGTTCTTC. Encoded protein: CASSWGHNYNEQFF.

This clonotype appeared a few times. J is TRBJ2-3 and V is TRBV7-2; TRBD2 might be the D (5 bases). Germline values: CDR1 SGHTA, CDR2 FQGNSA. This CDR3 is built from 12 residues. Trimming stripped 2 bases from V and 8 bases from J, with 8 bases between. CDR3 bases: TGTGCCAGCAGCTTAAGGACTTCTACGCAGTATTTT. Translated: CASSLRTSTQYF.

The chain recombines TRBV19 with TRBJ2-7; the match to TRBD1 covers 9 bases. Trimming cost V 4 bases and J 6 bases; bases outside gene matches: 10. This CDR3 is 15 amino acids long. Germline V gives CDR1 LNHDA, CDR2 SQIVND (reference sequence). The CDR3 region is CASSTFRDRVGEQYF. The CDR3 DNA follows: TGTGCCAGTAGTACTTTTCGGGACAGGGTCGGCGAGCAGTACTTC.

This clonotype has at least ten counts. CDR3 in amino acids: CASTPIGGKNIQYF. The CDR3 nucleotides read TGTGCCAGCACCCCTATAGGGGGCAAAAACATTCAGTACTTC. This chain uses TRBV28 with TRBJ2-4; maybe TRBD1 (6 bases). The length of the CDR3 is 14 residues. Per germline, CDR1 MDHEN and CDR2 SYDVKM. Trimming pared 7 bases from V and 3 bases from J, leaving 13 bases between. Using reference TRBV28 and TRBJ2-4 for the parts outside the CDR3, the full variable domain is DVKVTQSSRYLVKRTGEKVFLECVQDMDHENMFWYRQDPGLGLRLIYFSYDVKMKEKGDIPEGYSVSREKKERFSLILESASTNQTSMYLCASTPIGGKNIQYFGAGTRLSVL.

In its sample, this clonotype was seen many times. This chain connects TRBV7-2 to TRBJ2-7; D gene unclear. The CDR3 loop spans 14 amino acids. The ends were cut back, 1 base at V and 4 bases at J, with 11 bases in the middle. Germline V gene data show CDR1 as SGHTA and CDR2 as FQGNSA. In DNA, the CDR3 is TGTGCCAGCAGCTTAGGGGGTTACAGATACGAGCAGTACTTC. Translating it yields CASSLGGYRYEQYF.

This clonotype has at least ten counts. The chain recombines TRBV7-2 with TRBJ2-3, with D unresolved. V dropped 1 base and J dropped 3 bases, with 11 bases sitting between them. Germline CDR1 and CDR2: SGHTA and FQGNSA. This CDR3 contains 15 residues. The CDR3 coding sequence is TGTGCCAGCAGCTTAGATTATGGCTCGACAGATACGCAGTATTTT. This encodes CASSLDYGSTDTQYF. Based on the CDR3 plus reference TRBV7-2 and TRBJ2-3, the full variable domain is GAGVSQSPSNKVTEKGKDVELRCDPISGHTALYWYRQSLGQGLEFLIYFQGNSAPDKSGLPSDRFSAERTGGSVSTLTIQRTQQEDSAVYLCASSLDYGSTDTQYFGPGTRLTVL.

As to this clonotype: This may stem from a read error, because a much larger clone lies one nucleotide away. The chain recombines TRBV18 with TRBJ1-6; D might be TRBD1 (5 bases). CDR3 size: 13 residues. Trimming cost V 8 bases and J 6 bases, with 11 bases left between them. Germline CDR1 KGHSH, CDR2 LQKENI. The CDR3 region is CASTTDFNSPLHF. In DNA, the CDR3 is TGTGCCAGCACGACAGATTTTAATTCACCCCTCCACTTT. Complete variable domain (other parts from reference TRBV18 and TRBJ1-6): NAGVMQNPRHLVRRRGQEARLRCSPMKGHSHVYWYRQLPEEGLKFMVYLQKENIIDESGMPKERFSAEFPKEGPSILRIQQVVRGDSAAYFCASTTDFNSPLHFGNGTRLTVT.

This clonotype showed up many times. The chain links TRBV4-3 to TRBJ2-6; D gene unclear. Germline CDR1 and CDR2: LGHNA and YSLEER. The germline V and J ends were trimmed by 3 bases and 0 bases, with 9 bases remaining between them. The CDR3 consists of 16 residues. CDR3 region: CASSQAWGSGANVLTF. In DNA, the CDR3 is TGCGCCAGCAGCCAGGCCTGGGGCTCTGGGGCCAACGTCCTGACTTTC.

This clonotype came up a few times. The rearrangement uses TRBV5-4 and TRBJ2-1; 10 bases map to TRBD2. CDR1 is SGHNT and CDR2 is YYREEE in the germline V gene (reference sequence). The V gene end was trimmed by 1 base and the J gene end by 7 bases; junction bases not matched to a gene: 5. The CDR3 loop spans 15 amino acids. The CDR3 reads CASSLWSGGGNEQFF. As DNA, the CDR3 is TGTGCCAGCAGCTTGTGGAGCGGGGGGGGAAATGAGCAGTTCTTC.

This clonotype was observed at least ten times. This chain connects TRBV27 to TRBJ1-5; D not certain. The germline CDR1 and CDR2 sequences are MNHEY and SMNVEV (reference sequence). The germline V and J ends were trimmed by 3 bases and 9 bases, with 18 bases remaining between them. The CDR3 totals 15 residues. The CDR3 DNA sequence: TGTGCCAGCAGTTTTTCGGCGTGGACCGGGAGGCCCCAGCATTTT. Encoded protein: CASSFSAWTGRPQHF.

At least ten counts were recorded for this clonotype. The CDR3: CASRKRPGGANTGELFF. DNA of the CDR3: TGTGCCAGCAGAAAACGACCAGGGGGCGCGAACACCGGGGAGCTGTTTTTT. The chain combines TRBV6-5 with TRBJ2-2; TRBD1 agrees at 8 bases. The CDR3 is 17 residues long. Germline V lookup: CDR1 MNHEY, CDR2 SVGAGI. V was pared by 6 bases and J by 0 bases, with 9 bases of the junction left unmatched.

The genes are TRBV20-1 and TRBJ2-7, with TRBD2 as a possible D gene (5 bases). With 5 bases removed from V and 4 bases from J, the gap between germline ends came to 15 bases. The CDR3 is made up of 13 amino acids. Germline assignment: CDR1 DFQATT and CDR2 SNEGSKA (reference sequence). CDR3 nucleotides: TGCAGTGCTCCCAGCCGGGATCTTTACGAGCAGTACTTC. Translated: CSAPSRDLYEQYF.

The gene calls are TRBV28 and TRBJ2-7; 8 bases fit TRBD1. Trimming at V came to 3 bases and at J to 6 bases, leaving 1 base not matched to a gene. CDR3 size: 12 residues. Germline V gene data show CDR1 as MDHEN and CDR2 as SYDVKM. CDR3 in amino acids: CASSFRGREQYF. The CDR3 nucleotides read TGTGCCAGCAGTTTCAGGGGGCGCGAGCAGTACTTC.

This clonotype occurred many times. The V and J genes are TRBV7-2 and TRBJ2-1; no firm D call. Trimming took 5 bases from V and 8 from J, leaving 16 bases between them. Germline CDR1 reads SGHTA; CDR2 reads FQGNSA. This CDR3 comprises 14 residues. CDR3 in DNA: TGTGCCAGCAGCCGACGCGCGCATGAGGATGAGCAGTTCTTC. It yields the protein CASSRRAHEDEQFF.

The chain combines TRBV4-2 with TRBJ1-5, with D possibly being TRBD1 (5 bases). The V gene's germline CDR1 is LGHNA and CDR2 YNFKEQ. The CDR3 loop spans 16 amino acids. V gave up 2 bases and J gave up 7 bases, with 18 bases separating them. CDR3: CASSQTRNGDGQPQHF. DNA of the CDR3: TGTGCCAGCAGCCAAACGAGAAACGGGGACGGACAGCCCCAGCATTTT.

At least ten counts were recorded for this clonotype. V gene TRBV11-2 combines with J gene TRBJ1-2; no definite D call. The CDR3 runs to 15 residues. The ends were cut back, 0 bases at V and 8 bases at J, with 16 bases in the middle. Germline V gene data show CDR1 as SGHAT and CDR2 as FQNNGV. The CDR3 protein is CASSLDPISPEGYTF. The CDR3 DNA is TGTGCCAGCAGCTTAGACCCCATTAGCCCTGAAGGCTACACCTTC.